Listed here is a single T cell receptor (beta chain). This entry is derived from a study of OX40 agonist ivuxolimab in advanced cancers. Turning to the study itself: Intravenous ivuxolimab at 0.01 to 10 mg/kg was given to patients every 2 weeks.

V was shortened by 4 bases and J by 8 bases, with 9 bases between the two germline ends. The germline V gene has CDR1 SGHRS and CDR2 YFSETQ. This CDR3 contains 12 residues. No patient had autoimmune disease or received systemic immunosuppression. TCRdb's copy holds only in-frame clones and misses some; the assay was immunoSEQ multiplex PCR. The repertoire has about 90,000 clones, approximately 91% of them found once; the top ten carry more than 0.25%. The gene calls are TRBV5-1 and TRBJ1-4, with a weak D call TRBD1 (6 bases). Sequenced here: CD4+ or CD8+ T cells sorted from blood, sampled in a trial of the OX40 agonist ivuxolimab. The TCR originated in an adult with an advanced solid tumor such as melanoma, head and neck, liver or kidney cancer. For the CDR3, the DNA is TGCGCCAGCAGCAGAGACAGGGAAAAACTGTTTTTT. Translated: CASSRDREKLFF.